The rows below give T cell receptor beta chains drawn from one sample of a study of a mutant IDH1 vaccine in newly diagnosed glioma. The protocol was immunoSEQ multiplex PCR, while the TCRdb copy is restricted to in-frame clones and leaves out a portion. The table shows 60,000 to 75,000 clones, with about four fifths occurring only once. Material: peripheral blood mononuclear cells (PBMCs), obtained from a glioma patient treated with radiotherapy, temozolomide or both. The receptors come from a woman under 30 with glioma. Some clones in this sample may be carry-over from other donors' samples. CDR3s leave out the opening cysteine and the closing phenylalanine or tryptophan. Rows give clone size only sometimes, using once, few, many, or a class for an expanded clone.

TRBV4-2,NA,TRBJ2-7,ASSQSYDREPSYEQY
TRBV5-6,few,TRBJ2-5,ASSGQGEGLQETQY
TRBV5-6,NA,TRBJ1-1,ASRPSGRTGNTEAF
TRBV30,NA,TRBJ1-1,AWSVGQGRTEAF
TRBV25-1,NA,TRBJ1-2,ASSLNREGHYGYT
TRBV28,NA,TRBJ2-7,ASSGLAEGGYEQY
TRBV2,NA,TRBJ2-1,ASNTGLANEQF
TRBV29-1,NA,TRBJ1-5,SVVVGSNQPQH
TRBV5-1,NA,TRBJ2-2,ASSLSAGELF
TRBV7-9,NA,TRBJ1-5,ASSSLDSNQPQH
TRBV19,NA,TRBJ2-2,ASSASATGELF